This paragraph covers one T cell receptor beta chain sequence. This sample stems from a study of blood T cell repertoires in COVID-19. Study information: Donors in the United States, Italy and Spain gave samples during acute or convalescent COVID-19. PBMCs, B-cell-depleted T cells, or T cells were the source of the cDNA or gDNA that made up the material.

The junction had 10 bases not matched to a gene; V was cut back by 4 bases and J by 8 bases. This CDR3 contains 15 residues. Germline CDR1 and CDR2: SGHVS and FNYEAQ. In the original processing: Amplified reference gene primers provided the basis for estimating nucleated cell counts. Assay: immunoSEQ multiplex PCR; the TCRdb copy retains only in-frame clones and omits some. The V and J calls and clone size come from that table; D and trimming were worked out from the DNA. The data show under 200,000 clones, with around 77% seen just once and about 3% held by the top ten. The sequence derives from a man aged 65 to 79 with acute or convalescent COVID-19. The chain links TRBV7-6 to TRBJ2-3, with 9 bases lining up with TRBD2. Sample: peripheral blood. The CDR3 DNA reads TGTGCCAGCAGCTCTACAGCGGGGGGCCAGGGTACGCAGTATTTT. Amino acids: CASSSTAGGQGTQYF.